This T cell receptor beta chain was sequenced in a study of cytomegalovirus exposure and HLA in healthy donors. Study context: In terms of ancestry, the Caucasian-associated cluster contained 75% to 85% of the approximately 400 genotyped donors. The study's findings and limits: In most subjects, TCR beta sequences reportedly gave accurate predictions of HLA-A and HLA-B alleles. Listed as cytomegalovirus-associated were about 160 TCR beta chains.

PCR involved 60 Vbeta and 13 Jbeta primers. In the original analysis: In a later analysis, around 12 million of 60 million to 80 million unique beta chains occurred in at least two donors. Only in-frame clones appear in the TCRdb table, and some are missing; sequencing was by immunoSEQ multiplex PCR. That table gives V, J and clone size, and the DNA gave D and trimming. The sample lists roughly 120,000 clones; around three quarters were seen once. CDR3 length: 17 amino acids. V lost 4 bases and J lost 1; bases outside the gene matches: 9. The germline V gene has CDR1 SGHRS and CDR2 YFSETQ. Remarks on this clone: Its target is not known.

The rearrangement links TRBV5-1 to TRBJ2-2; 8 bases are shared with TRBD1. The material sequenced was PBMCs. The receptor comes from a man aged 30-40 years in good health and CMV-seronegative. DNA of the CDR3: TGCGCCAGCAGCCTGTTCTTCGGACAGGGGAACACCGGGGAGCTGTTTTTT. It is translated as CASSLFFGQGNTGELFF.